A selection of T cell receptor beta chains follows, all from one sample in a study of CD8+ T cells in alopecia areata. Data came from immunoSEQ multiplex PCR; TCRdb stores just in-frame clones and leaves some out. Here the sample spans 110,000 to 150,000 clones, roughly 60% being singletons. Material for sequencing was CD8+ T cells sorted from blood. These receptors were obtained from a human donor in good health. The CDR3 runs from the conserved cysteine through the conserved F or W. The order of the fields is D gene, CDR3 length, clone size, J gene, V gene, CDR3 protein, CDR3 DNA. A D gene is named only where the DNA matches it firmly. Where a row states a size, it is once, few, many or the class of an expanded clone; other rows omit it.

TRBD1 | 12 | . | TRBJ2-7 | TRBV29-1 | CSADRGDYEQYF | TGCAGCGCCGACAGGGGGGACTACGAGCAGTACTTC
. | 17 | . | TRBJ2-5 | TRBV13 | CASSLTSRGLLQETQYF | TGTGCCAGCAGCTTAACCTCCCGCGGGCTCCTTCAAGAGACCCAGTACTTC
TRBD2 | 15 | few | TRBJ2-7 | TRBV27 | CASARVRTSGGEQYF | TGTGCCAGCGCTAGAGTCCGGACCTCCGGGGGGGAGCAGTACTTC
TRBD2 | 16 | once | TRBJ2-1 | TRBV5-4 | CASSFRLLAGYNEQFF | TGTGCCAGCAGCTTCAGACTCCTAGCGGGTTACAATGAGCAGTTCTTC
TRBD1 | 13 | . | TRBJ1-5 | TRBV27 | CASSKGQRQPQHF | TGTGCCAGCAGTAAGGGACAGCGTCAGCCCCAGCATTTT
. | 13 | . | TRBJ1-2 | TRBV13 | CASSLGLDYGYTF | TGTGCCAGCAGCTTAGGCCTAGACTATGGCTACACCTTC
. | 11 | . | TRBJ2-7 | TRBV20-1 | CSARGLGEQYF | TGCAGTGCCAGAGGACTGGGCGAGCAGTACTTC
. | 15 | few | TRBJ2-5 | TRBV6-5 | CASSYSTEYQETQYF | TGTGCCAGCAGTTATAGCACAGAGTACCAAGAGACCCAGTACTTC
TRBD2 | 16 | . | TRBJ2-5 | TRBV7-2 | CASSYNSGRAGETQYF | TGTGCCAGCAGCTATAATAGCGGGAGGGCCGGTGAGACCCAGTACTTC
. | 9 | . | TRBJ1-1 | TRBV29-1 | CSVEGGAFF | TGCAGCGTTGAGGGGGGGGCTTTCTTT
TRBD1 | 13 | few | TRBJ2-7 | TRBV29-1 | CSAETGGEYEQYF | TGCAGCGCCGAGACAGGGGGCGAGTACGAGCAGTACTTC
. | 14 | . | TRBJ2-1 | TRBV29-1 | CSVEGQLSYNEQFF | TGCAGCGTTGAAGGTCAACTCTCCTACAATGAGCAGTTCTTC
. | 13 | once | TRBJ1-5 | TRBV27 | CASSSGTYQPQHF | TGTGCCAGCAGTTCTGGGACATATCAGCCCCAGCATTTT
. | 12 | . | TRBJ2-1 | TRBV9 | CASSGSFNEQFF | TGTGCCAGCAGCGGGAGTTTCAATGAGCAGTTCTTC
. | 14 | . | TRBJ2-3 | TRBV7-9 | CASSSARVTDTQYF | TGTGCCAGCAGCTCCGCCCGGGTAACTGATACGCAGTATTTT
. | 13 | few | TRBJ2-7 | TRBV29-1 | CSVVLIGDYEQYF | TGCAGCGTCGTCCTCATTGGGGACTACGAGCAGTACTTC
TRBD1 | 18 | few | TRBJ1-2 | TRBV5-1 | CASSSRDRGPLYNYGYTF | TGCGCCAGCAGCTCCCGGGACAGGGGGCCTCTATACAACTATGGCTACACCTTC
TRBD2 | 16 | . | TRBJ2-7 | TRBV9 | CASSVGSSGRNGEQYF | TGTGCCAGCAGCGTAGGGAGTAGCGGGAGGAATGGCGAGCAGTACTTC
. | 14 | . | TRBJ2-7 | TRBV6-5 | CASRPTPGLREQYF | TGTGCCAGCAGACCTACCCCGGGGCTACGGGAGCAGTACTTC
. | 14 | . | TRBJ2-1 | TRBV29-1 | CSVEYGLSVNEQFF | TGCAGCGTTGAATATGGTTTGTCCGTTAATGAGCAGTTCTTC
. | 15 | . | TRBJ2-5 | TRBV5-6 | CASSSDTPWVETQYF | TGTGCCAGCAGCTCCGACACCCCCTGGGTAGAGACCCAGTACTTC
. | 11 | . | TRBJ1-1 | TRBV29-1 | CSVEQGTEAFF | TGCAGCGTTGAACAGGGGACTGAAGCTTTCTTT
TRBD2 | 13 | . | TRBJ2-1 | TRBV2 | CAIGLAALNEQFF | TGTGCCATTGGACTAGCGGCCCTTAATGAGCAGTTCTTC
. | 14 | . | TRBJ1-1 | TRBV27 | CASSLFGENTEAFF | TGTGCCAGCAGTTTATTCGGAGAGAACACTGAAGCTTTCTTT